This TCR beta chain was retrieved from a study of cytomegalovirus exposure and HLA in healthy donors. Study summary: From donors who were HLA-typed, an early data release held 70 million to 90 million unique TCRs. Notes on the study in general: CMV serostatus was the sole immune exposure information available.

PCR amplification relied on 60 Vbeta primers (plus 13 Jbeta primers). Produced via immunoSEQ multiplex PCR; TCRdb's table is partial and in-frame only. The table records roughly 120,000 clones, around 72% of them present only once. Trimming cost V 4 bases and J 3 bases; bases outside gene matches: 6. The CDR3 consists of 15 residues. The germline V gene encodes CDR1 SGDLS and CDR2 YYNGEE. This clone was detected a few times. As yet, its antigen is unknown. The sequenced sample was PBMCs. The receptor was derived from a woman aged 40 to 50 in good health and CMV-seropositive. The chain couples TRBV9 to TRBJ1-3; 8 bases match TRBD1. The CDR3 protein is CASSPRQGSGNTIYF. The DNA of the CDR3 is TGTGCCAGCAGCCCCCGACAGGGGAGTGGAAACACCATATATTTT. Full variable domain (outside the CDR3, taken from reference TRBV9 and TRBJ1-3): DSGVTQTPKHLITATGQRVTLRCSPRSGDLSVYWYQQSLDQGLQFLIQYYNGEERAKGNILERFSAQQFPDLHSELNLSSLELGDSALYFCASSPRQGSGNTIYFGEGSWLTVV.